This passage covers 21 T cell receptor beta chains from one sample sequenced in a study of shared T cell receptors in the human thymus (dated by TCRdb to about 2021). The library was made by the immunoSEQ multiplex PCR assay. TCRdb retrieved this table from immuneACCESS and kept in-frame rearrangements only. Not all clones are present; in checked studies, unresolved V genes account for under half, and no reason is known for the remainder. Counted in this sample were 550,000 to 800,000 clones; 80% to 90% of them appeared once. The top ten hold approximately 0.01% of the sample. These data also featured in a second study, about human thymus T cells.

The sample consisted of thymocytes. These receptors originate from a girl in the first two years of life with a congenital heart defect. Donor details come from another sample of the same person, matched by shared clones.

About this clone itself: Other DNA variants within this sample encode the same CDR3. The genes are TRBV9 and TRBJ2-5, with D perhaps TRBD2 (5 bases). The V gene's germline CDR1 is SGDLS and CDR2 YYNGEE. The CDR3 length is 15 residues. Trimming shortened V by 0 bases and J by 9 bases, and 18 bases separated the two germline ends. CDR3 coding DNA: TGTGCCAGCAGCGTAGGCTTAGCGCCCGGTCGGTCCCAGTACTTC. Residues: CASSVGLAPGRSQYF. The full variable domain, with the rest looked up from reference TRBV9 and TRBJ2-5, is DSGVTQTPKHLITATGQRVTLRCSPRSGDLSVYWYQQSLDQGLQFLIQYYNGEERAKGNILERFSAQQFPDLHSELNLSSLELGDSALYFCASSVGLAPGRSQYFGPGTRLLVL.

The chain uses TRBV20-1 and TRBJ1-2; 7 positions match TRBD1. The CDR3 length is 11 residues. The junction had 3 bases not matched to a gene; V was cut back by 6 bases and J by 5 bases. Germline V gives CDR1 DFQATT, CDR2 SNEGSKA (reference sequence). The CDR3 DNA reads TGCAGTGCAAGGGGACAGTATGGCTACACCTTC. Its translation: CSARGQYGYTF.

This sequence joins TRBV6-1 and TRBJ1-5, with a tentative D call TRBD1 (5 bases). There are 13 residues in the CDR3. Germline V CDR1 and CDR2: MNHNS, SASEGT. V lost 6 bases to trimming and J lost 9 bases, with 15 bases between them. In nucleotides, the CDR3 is TGTGCCAGCAGGTTGGGGGGTCTAGGGCCCCAGCATTTT. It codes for CASRLGGLGPQHF.

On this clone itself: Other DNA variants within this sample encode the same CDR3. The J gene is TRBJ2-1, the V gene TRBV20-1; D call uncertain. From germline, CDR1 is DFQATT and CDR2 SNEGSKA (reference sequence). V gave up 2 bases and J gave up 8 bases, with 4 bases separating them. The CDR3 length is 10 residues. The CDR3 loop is CSARSDEQFF. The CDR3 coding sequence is TGCAGTGCTAGAAGCGATGAGCAGTTCTTC.

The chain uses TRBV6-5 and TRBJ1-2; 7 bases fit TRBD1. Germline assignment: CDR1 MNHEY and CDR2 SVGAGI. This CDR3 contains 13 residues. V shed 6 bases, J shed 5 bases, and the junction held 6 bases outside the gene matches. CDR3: CASRAGGFYGYTF. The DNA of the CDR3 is TGTGCCAGCAGGGCAGGGGGTTTTTATGGCTACACCTTC.

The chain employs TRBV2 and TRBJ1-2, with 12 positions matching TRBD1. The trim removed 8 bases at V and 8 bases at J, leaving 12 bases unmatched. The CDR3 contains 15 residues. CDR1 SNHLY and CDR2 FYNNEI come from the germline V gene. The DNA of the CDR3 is TGTGCCAGCGATCCCCCGGGACAGGGGGCGGGAGGCTACACCTTC. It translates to CASDPPGQGAGGYTF.

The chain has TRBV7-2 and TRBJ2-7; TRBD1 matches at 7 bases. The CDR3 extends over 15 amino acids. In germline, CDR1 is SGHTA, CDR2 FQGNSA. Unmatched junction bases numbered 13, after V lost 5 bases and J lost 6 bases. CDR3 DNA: TGTGCCAGCAGCCCCCGTGACAGGGTAGTTGGCGAGCAGTACTTC. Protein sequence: CASSPRDRVVGEQYF.

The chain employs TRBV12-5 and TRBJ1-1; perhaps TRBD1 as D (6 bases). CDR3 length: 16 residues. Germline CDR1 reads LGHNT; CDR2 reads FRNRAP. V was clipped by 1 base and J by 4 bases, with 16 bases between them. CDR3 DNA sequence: TGTGCTAGTGGTTTGGGCAACAGGGAAAACGGCACTGAAGCTTTCTTT. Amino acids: CASGLGNRENGTEAFF.

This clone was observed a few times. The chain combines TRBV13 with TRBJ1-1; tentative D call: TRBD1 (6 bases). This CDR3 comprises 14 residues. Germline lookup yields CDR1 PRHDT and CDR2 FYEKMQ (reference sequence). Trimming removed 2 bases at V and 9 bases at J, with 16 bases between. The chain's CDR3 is CASSLSGIRGKAFF. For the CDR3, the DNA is TGTGCCAGCAGCTTATCGGGGATAAGGGGGAAAGCTTTCTTT.

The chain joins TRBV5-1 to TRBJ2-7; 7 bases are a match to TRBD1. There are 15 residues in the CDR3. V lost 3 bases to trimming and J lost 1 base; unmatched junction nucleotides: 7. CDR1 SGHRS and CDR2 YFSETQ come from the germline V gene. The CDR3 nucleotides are TGCGCCAGCAGCTCAAGGGGGCGGCGGTCCTACGAGCAGTACTTC. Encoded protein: CASSSRGRRSYEQYF.

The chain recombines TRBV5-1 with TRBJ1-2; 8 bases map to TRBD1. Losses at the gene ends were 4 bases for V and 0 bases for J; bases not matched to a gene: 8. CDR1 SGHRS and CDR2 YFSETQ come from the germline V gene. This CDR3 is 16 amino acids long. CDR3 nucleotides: TGCGCCAGCAGCCCGGGATGGGACAGGACTAACTATGGCTACACCTTC. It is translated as CASSPGWDRTNYGYTF.

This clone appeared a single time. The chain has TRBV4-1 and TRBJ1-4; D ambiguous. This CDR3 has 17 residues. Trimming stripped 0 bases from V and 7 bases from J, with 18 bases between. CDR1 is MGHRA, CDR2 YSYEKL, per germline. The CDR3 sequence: CASSQEGHTAEGEKLFF. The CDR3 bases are TGCGCCAGCAGCCAAGAAGGCCACACGGCCGAGGGTGAAAAACTGTTTTTT.

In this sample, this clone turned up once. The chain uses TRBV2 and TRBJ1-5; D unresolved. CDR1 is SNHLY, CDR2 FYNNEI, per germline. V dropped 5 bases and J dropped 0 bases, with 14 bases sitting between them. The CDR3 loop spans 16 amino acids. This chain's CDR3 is CASSNSREYSNQPQHF. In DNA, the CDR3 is TGTGCCAGCAGTAATAGCAGAGAATATAGCAATCAGCCCCAGCATTTT.

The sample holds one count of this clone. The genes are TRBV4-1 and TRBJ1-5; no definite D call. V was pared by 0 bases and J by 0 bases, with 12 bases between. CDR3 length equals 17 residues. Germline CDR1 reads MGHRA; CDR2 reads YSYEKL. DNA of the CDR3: TGCGCCAGCAGCCAAGATGTGCGGGCTTATAGCAATCAGCCCCAGCATTTT. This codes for CASSQDVRAYSNQPQHF.

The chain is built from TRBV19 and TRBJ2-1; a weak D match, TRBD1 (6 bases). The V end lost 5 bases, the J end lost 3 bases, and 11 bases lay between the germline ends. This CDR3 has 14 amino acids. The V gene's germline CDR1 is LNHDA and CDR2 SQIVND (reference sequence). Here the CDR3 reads CASSLTTGYNEQFF. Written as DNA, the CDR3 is TGTGCCAGTAGTCTTACGACAGGCTACAATGAGCAGTTCTTC.

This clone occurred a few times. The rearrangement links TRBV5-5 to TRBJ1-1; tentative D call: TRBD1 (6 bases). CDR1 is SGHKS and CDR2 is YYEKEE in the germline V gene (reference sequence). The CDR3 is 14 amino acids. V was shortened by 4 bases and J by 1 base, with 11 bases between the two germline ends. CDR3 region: CASSHRTANTEAFF. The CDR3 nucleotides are TGTGCCAGCAGCCACAGGACAGCGAACACTGAAGCTTTCTTT.

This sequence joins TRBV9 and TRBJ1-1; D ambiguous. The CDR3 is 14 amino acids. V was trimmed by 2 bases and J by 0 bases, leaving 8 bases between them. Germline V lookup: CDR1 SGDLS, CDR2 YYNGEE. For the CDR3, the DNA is TGTGCCAGCAGCGTTCTGGCAGTGAACACTGAAGCTTTCTTT. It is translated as CASSVLAVNTEAFF.

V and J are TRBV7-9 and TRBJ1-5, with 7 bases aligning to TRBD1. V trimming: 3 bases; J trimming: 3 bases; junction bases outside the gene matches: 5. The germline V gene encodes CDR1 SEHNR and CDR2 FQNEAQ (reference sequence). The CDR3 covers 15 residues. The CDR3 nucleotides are TGTGCCAGCAGCTTGCCAGGGGGTTTCAATCAGCCCCAGCATTTT. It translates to CASSLPGGFNQPQHF.

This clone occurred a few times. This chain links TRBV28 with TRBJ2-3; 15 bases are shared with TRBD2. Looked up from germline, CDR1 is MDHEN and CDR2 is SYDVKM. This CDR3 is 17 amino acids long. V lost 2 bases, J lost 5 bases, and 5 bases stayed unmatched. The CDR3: CASSLGGTSGGLDTQYF. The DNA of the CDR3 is TGTGCCAGCAGTTTAGGAGGGACTAGCGGGGGGTTAGATACGCAGTATTTT.

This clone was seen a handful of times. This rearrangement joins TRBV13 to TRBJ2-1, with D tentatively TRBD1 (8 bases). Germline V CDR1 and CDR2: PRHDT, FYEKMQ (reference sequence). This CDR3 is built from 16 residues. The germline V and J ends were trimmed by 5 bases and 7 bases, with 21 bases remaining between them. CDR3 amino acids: CASSNRGGEHGNEQFF. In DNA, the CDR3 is TGTGCCAGCAGCAACAGGGGGGGAGAGCACGGTAATGAGCAGTTCTTC. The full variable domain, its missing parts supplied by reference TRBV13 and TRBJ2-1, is AAGVIQSPRHLIKEKRETATLKCYPIPRHDTVYWYQQGPGQDPQFLISFYEKMQSDKGSIPDRFSAQQFSDYHSELNMSSLELGDSALYFCASSNRGGEHGNEQFFGPGTRLTVL.

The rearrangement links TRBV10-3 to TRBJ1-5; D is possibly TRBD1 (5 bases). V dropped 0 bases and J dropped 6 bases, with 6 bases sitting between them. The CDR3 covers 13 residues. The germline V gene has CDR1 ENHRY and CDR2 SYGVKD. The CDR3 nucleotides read TGTGCCATCAGTGAGTCGGGACTTCAGCCCCAGCATTTT. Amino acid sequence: CAISESGLQPQHF.